This T cell receptor (beta chain) is drawn from a study of blood T cell repertoires in COVID-19. In the study overall: Acute and convalescent COVID-19 specimens originated in the United States, Italy and Spain. PBMCs, B-cell-depleted T cells, or T cells were the source of the cDNA or gDNA that made up the material.

Germline V CDR1 and CDR2: GTSNPN, SVGIG (reference sequence). V lost 1 base and J 1 base, leaving 11 bases between the germline ends. This CDR3 comprises 15 residues. Produced via immunoSEQ multiplex PCR; TCRdb's table is partial and in-frame only. The sample lists around 30,000 clones, around 93% occurring once. Sequencing input: peripheral blood. The TCR originated in a human donor in a cohort sampled during active COVID-19. The chain joins TRBV30 to TRBJ1-5; D is possibly TRBD1 (5 bases). CDR3 amino acids: CAWSETHRSNQPQHF. In nucleotides, the CDR3 is TGTGCCTGGAGTGAAACCCACAGGAGCAATCAGCCCCAGCATTTT.